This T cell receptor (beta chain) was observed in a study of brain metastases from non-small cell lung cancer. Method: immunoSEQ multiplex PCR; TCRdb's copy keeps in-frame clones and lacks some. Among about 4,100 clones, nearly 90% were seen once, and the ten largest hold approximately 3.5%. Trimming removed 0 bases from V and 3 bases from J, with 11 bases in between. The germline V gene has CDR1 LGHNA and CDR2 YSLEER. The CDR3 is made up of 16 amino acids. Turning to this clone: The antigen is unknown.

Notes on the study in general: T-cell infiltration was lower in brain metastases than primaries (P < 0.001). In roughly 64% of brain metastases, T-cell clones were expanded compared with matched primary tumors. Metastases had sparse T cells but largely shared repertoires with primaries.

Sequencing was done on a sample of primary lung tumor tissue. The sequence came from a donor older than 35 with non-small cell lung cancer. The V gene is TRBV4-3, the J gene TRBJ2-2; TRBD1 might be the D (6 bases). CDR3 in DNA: TGCGCCAGCAGCCAAGAAGGGAACAGGGACACCGGGGAGCTGTTTTTT. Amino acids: CASSQEGNRDTGELFF.